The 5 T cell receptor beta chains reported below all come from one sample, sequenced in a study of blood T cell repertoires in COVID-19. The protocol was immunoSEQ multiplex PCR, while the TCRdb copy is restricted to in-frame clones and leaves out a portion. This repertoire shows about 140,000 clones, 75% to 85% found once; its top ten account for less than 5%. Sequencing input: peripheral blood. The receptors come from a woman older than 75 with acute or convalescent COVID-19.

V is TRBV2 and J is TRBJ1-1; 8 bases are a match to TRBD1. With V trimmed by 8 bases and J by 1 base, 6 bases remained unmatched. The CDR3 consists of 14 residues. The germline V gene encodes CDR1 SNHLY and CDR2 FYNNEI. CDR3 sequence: CASGGQGTNTEAFF. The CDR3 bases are TGTGCCAGCGGTGGACAGGGAACGAACACTGAAGCTTTCTTT.

DNA of the CDR3: TGTGCCAGCAGCCGTATGGGGCAGGGTGGCACTGAAGCTTTCTTT. This translates into CASSRMGQGGTEAFF. This chain links TRBV7-9 with TRBJ1-1, with TRBD1 as a possible D gene (5 bases). The CDR3 loop spans 15 amino acids. CDR1 and CDR2 from the germline V gene are SEHNR and FQNEAQ (reference sequence). V was cut by 5 bases and J by 4 bases, with 17 bases left in between.

The CDR3 nucleotides read TGTGCCACCAGCAGGGACAGGTTCGGTGAAAAACTGTTTTTT. It encodes CATSRDRFGEKLFF. V usage is TRBV15 and J usage is TRBJ1-4; the match to TRBD1 covers 7 bases. The germline V gene encodes CDR1 LNHNV and CDR2 YYDKDF (reference sequence). After removal of 3 bases from V and 7 bases from J, the junction contained 5 bases not matched to a gene. The CDR3 has 14 residues.

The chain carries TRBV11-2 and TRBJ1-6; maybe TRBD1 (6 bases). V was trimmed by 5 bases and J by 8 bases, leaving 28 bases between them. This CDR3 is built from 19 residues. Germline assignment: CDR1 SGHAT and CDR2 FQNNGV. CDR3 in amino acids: CASSPEGGSYGLGYSPLHF. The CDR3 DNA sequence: TGTGCCAGCAGCCCCGAGGGGGGGTCTTACGGGCTCGGCTATTCACCCCTCCACTTT. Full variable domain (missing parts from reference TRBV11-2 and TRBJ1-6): EAGVAQSPRYKIIEKRQSVAFWCNPISGHATLYWYQQILGQGPKLLIQFQNNGVVDDSQLPKDRFSAERLKGVDSTLKIQPAKLEDSAVYLCASSPEGGSYGLGYSPLHFGNGTRLTVT.

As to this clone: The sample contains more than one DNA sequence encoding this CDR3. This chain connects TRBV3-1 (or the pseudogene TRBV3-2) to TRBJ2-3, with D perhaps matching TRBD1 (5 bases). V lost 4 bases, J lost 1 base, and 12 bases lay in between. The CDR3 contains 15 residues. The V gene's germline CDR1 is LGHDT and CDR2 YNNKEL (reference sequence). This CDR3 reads CASSLQGGGTDTQYF. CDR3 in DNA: TGTGCCAGCAGCCTGCAGGGTGGGGGCACAGATACGCAGTATTTT.